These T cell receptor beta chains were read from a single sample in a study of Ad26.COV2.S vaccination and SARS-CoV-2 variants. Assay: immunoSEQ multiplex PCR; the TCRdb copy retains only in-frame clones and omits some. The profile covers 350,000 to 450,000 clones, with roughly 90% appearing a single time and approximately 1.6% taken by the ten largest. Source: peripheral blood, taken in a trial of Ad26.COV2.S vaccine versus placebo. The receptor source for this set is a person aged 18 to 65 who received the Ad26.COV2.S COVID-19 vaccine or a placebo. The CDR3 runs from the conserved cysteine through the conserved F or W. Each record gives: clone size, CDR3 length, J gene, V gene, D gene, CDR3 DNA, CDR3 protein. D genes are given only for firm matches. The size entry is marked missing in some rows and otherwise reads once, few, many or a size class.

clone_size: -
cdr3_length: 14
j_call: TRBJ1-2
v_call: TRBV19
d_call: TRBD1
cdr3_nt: TGTGCCAGTTCGGGGACAGGTAGTGTGCGGGGCTACACCTTC
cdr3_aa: CASSGTGSVRGYTF

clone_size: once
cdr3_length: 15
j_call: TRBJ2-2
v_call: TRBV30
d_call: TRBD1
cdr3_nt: TGTGCCTGGAGCTGGGACAGGGCGAACACCGGGGAGCTGTTTTTT
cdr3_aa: CAWSWDRANTGELFF

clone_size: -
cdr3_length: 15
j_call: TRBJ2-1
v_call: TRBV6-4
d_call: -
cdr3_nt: TGTGCCAGCAGTGACTGGGGGGCCTCCTACAATGAGCAGTTCTTC
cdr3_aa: CASSDWGASYNEQFF

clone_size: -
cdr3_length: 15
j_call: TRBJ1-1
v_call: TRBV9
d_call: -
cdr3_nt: TGTGCCAGCAGAGCGACCGGGACGGGGAACACTGAAGCTTTCTTT
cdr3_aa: CASRATGTGNTEAFF

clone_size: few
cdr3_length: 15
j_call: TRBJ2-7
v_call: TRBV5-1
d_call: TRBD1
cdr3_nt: TGCGCCAGCAGCTTGGGGACAGGGAGCTCCTACGAGCAGTACTTC
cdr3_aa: CASSLGTGSSYEQYF

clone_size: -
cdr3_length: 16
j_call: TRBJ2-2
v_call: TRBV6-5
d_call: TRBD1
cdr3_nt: TGTGCCAGCAGTTCCCCAACAGGGGGAAGGGACGGGGAGCTGTTTTTT
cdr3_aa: CASSSPTGGRDGELFF

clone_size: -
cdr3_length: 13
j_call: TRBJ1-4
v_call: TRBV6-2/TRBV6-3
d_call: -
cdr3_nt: TGTGCCAGCAGTTACTTCGGGTTTGAAAAACTGTTTTTT
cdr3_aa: CASSYFGFEKLFF

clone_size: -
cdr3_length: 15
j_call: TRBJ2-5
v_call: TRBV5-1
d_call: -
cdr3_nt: TGCGCCAGCAGCTTGGGTGGGAATCACCAAGAGACCCAGTACTTC
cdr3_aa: CASSLGGNHQETQYF

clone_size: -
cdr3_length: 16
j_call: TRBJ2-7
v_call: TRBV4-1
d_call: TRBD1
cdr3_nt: TGCGCCAGCAGCCAACCCCTCGGACAGGGCTCCTACGAGCAGTACTTC
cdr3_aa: CASSQPLGQGSYEQYF

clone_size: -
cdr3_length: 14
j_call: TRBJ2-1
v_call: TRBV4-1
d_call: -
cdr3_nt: TGCGCCAGCAGCCAACGGAGCCAATACAATGAGCAGTTCTTC
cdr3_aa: CASSQRSQYNEQFF